These 15 T cell receptor beta chains came from one sample sequenced in a study of blood T cell repertoires in COVID-19. Here immunoSEQ multiplex PCR was the method, and the copy in TCRdb shows in-frame clones only, minus some. This table has 150,000 to 200,000 clones, approximately 80% appearing once. Sequences were obtained from peripheral blood. The receptors here all came from a human donor with acute or convalescent COVID-19. The donor label of this sample is uncertain.

The rearrangement uses TRBV7-3 and TRBJ1-2; possibly TRBD1 for D (6 bases). Germline V gene lookup returns CDR1 SGHTA and CDR2 FQGTGA. The CDR3 covers 15 residues. The V gene lost 3 bases and the J gene lost 3 bases, with 14 bases spanning the gap. The CDR3 region is CASSLGPSGDYGYTF. The CDR3 DNA is TGTGCCAGCAGCTTGGGACCCTCAGGGGACTATGGCTACACCTTC.

The chain is built from TRBV5-1 and TRBJ2-3, with TRBD2 matching over 13 bases. Per germline, CDR1 SGHRS and CDR2 YFSETQ. There are 16 residues in the CDR3. Trimming cost V 3 bases and J 5 bases; bases outside gene matches: 6. CDR3 sequence: CASSWEGLAGQDTQYF. The CDR3 bases are TGCGCCAGCAGCTGGGAGGGACTAGCGGGACAAGATACGCAGTATTTT.

The CDR3 DNA follows: TGTGCCAGCAGCTTTCGGGACGGGGGGTCCACAGATACGCAGTATTTT. Protein product: CASSFRDGGSTDTQYF. The genes are TRBV5-6 and TRBJ2-3, with TRBD2 matching over 7 bases. The germline V gene has CDR1 SGHDT and CDR2 YYEEEE. V dropped 2 bases and J dropped 2; count of bases not matched to a gene: 8. There are 16 residues in the CDR3.

This sequence joins TRBV6-6 and TRBJ1-2; 7 nucleotides line up with TRBD1. The germline CDR1 and CDR2 sequences are MNHNY and SVGAGI (reference sequence). Unmatched junction bases numbered 11, after V lost 0 bases and J lost 7 bases. The CDR3 length is 16 residues. CDR3 protein: CASSYSTGRGRSGYTF. CDR3 DNA: TGTGCCAGCAGTTACTCGACGGGCAGGGGGAGAAGTGGCTACACCTTC.

V is TRBV28 and J is TRBJ1-2; 10 bases fit TRBD1. Germline lookup yields CDR1 MDHEN and CDR2 SYDVKM. V trimming: 7 bases; J trimming: 4 bases; junction bases outside the gene matches: 6. CDR3 length equals 14 residues. CDR3 residues: CASTGQGTFYGYTF. The CDR3 coding sequence is TGTGCCAGCACGGGACAGGGGACCTTCTATGGCTACACCTTC.

The CDR3 DNA reads as TGCGCCAGCAGCCCGCGGGGATTCTACAATGAGCAGTTCTTC. This sequence encodes CASSPRGFYNEQFF. The chain is built from TRBV5-1 and TRBJ2-1; D is possibly TRBD2 (6 bases). V lost 4 bases and J 3 bases, leaving 11 bases between the germline ends. The CDR3 runs 14 residues. The V gene's germline CDR1 is SGHRS and CDR2 YFSETQ.

In DNA, the CDR3 is TGTGCCAGCAGCGTATCTGGGACTAGCGGGAGGTACAATGAGCAGTTCTTC. Translation: CASSVSGTSGRYNEQFF. The chain couples TRBV9 to TRBJ2-1, with 15 positions matching TRBD2. The J segment lost 4 bases and the V segment lost 1 base, leaving 3 bases of the junction unmatched. Germline values: CDR1 SGDLS, CDR2 YYNGEE. The CDR3 contains 17 residues.

The V gene is TRBV30, the J gene TRBJ2-2; D possibly corresponds to TRBD2 (6 bases). From germline, CDR1 is GTSNPN and CDR2 SVGIG (reference sequence). Between the trimmed V and J ends, which lost 3 bases and 2 bases, there was a span of 7 bases. This CDR3 comprises 13 residues. CDR3 sequence reads: CAWRRGNTGELFF. The CDR3 nucleotides are TGTGCCTGGAGGCGGGGTAACACCGGGGAGCTGTTTTTT.

This chain joins TRBV18 and TRBJ1-5; 7 bases line up with TRBD1. V was pared by 5 bases and J by 5 bases, with 3 bases of the junction left unmatched. Germline V gene lookup returns CDR1 KGHSH and CDR2 LQKENI. The CDR3 extends over 13 amino acids. This CDR3 reads CASSLDRDQPQHF. The DNA of the CDR3 is TGTGCCAGCTCATTAGACAGGGATCAGCCCCAGCATTTT.

The chain recombines TRBV7-2 with TRBJ1-6, with D uncertain. Between the trimmed V and J ends, which lost 3 bases and 9 bases, there was a span of 15 bases. The CDR3 covers 15 residues. Germline V gene sequence: CDR1 SGHTA, CDR2 FQGNSA. The CDR3 sequence is CASSFGPGDRSPLHF. CDR3 sequence (DNA): TGTGCCAGCAGCTTTGGGCCCGGGGATCGTTCACCCCTCCACTTT.

For the CDR3, the DNA is TGTGCCAGCAGCGTAACAGGGGAAATTAATTCACCCCTCCACTTT. Translating gives CASSVTGEINSPLHF. This chain connects TRBV5-5 to TRBJ1-6; 7 nucleotides align to TRBD1. Germline assignment: CDR1 SGHKS and CDR2 YYEKEE (reference sequence). This CDR3 spans 15 amino acids. V gave up 4 bases and J gave up 6 bases; unmatched junction bases: 7.

With respect to this clone: Compared with germline, one end of the junction differs, possibly owing to a read error. The V and J genes are TRBV6-6 and TRBJ2-5, with 9 positions matching TRBD1. This CDR3 spans 12 amino acids. Germline V gene lookup returns CDR1 MNHNY and CDR2 SVGAGI (reference sequence). In DNA form, the CDR3 reads TGTGCCAGCAGTTACGGGACAGGGTTTACGGACTTC. Its protein product is CASSYGTGFTDF.

As to this clone: This sample includes further DNA sequences coding for the same CDR3. V gene TRBV5-1 combines with J gene TRBJ2-1; no clear D gene. The CDR3 length is 14 residues. Germline values: CDR1 SGHRS, CDR2 YFSETQ. Trimming cost V 0 bases and J 3 bases, with 7 bases left between them. CDR3 residues: CASSLGTIYNEQFF. The DNA for the CDR3 is TGCGCCAGCAGCTTGGGAACTATCTACAATGAGCAGTTCTTC.

The table lists this clone with a count of one. The V and J genes are TRBV11-2 and TRBJ2-1; 8 nucleotides match TRBD2. CDR3 length equals 17 residues. Trimming removed 3 bases from V and 2 bases from J; junction bases left unmatched: 9. CDR1 and CDR2 (germline): SGHAT, FQNNGV. The CDR3 DNA reads TGTGCCAGCAGCTTTGCAAGCGGGAGCCTACCCTACAATGAGCAGTTCTTC. Translated, it gives CASSFASGSLPYNEQFF. Complete variable domain (other parts from reference TRBV11-2 and TRBJ2-1): EAGVAQSPRYKIIEKRQSVAFWCNPISGHATLYWYQQILGQGPKLLIQFQNNGVVDDSQLPKDRFSAERLKGVDSTLKIQPAKLEDSAVYLCASSFASGSLPYNEQFFGPGTRLTVL.

The chain has TRBV20-1 and TRBJ1-1, with no clear D. The CDR3 contains 10 residues. Germline CDR1 is DFQATT and CDR2 is SNEGSKA (reference sequence). The CDR3 loop reads CNTVNTEAFF. In DNA form, the CDR3 reads TGCAATACAGTGAACACTGAAGCTTTCTTT.